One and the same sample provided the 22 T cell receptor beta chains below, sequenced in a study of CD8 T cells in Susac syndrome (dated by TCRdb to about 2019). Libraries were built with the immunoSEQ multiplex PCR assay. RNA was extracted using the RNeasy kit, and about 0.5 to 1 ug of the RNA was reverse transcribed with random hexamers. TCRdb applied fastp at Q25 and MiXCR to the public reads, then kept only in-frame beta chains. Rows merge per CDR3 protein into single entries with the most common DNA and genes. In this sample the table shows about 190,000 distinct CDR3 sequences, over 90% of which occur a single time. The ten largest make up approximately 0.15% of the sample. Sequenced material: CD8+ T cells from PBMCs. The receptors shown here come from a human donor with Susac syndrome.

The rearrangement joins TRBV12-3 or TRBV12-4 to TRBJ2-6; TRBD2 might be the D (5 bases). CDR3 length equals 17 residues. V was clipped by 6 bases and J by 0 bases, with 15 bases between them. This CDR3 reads CASSPTWGDSGANVLTF. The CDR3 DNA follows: TGTGCCAGCAGCCCAACGTGGGGAGACTCTGGGGCCAACGTCCTGACTTTC.

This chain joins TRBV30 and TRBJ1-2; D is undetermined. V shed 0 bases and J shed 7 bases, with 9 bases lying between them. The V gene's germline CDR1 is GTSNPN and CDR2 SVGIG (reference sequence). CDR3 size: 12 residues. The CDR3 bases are TGTGCCTGGAGTGTAACTGGTCTTGGCTACACCTTC. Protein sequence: CAWSVTGLGYTF.

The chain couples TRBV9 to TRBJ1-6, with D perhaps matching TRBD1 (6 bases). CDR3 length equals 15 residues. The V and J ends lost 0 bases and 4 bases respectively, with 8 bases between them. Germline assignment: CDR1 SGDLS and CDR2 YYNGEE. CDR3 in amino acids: CASSVEGGYNSPLHF. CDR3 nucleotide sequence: TGTGCCAGCAGCGTAGAAGGGGGATATAATTCACCCCTCCACTTT.

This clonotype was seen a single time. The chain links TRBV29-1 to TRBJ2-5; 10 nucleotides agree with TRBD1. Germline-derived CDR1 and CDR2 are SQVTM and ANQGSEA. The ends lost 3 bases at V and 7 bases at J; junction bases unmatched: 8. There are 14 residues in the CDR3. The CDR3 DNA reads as TGCAGCGTTGAGGGGGACAGGGGCCCCGGGACCCAGTACTTC. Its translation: CSVEGDRGPGTQYF.

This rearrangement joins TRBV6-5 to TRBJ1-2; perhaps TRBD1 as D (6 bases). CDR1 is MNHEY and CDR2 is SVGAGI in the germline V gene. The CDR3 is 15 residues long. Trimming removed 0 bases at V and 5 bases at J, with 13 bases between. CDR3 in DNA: TGTGCCAGCAGTTACTCGTCGGGGGCTGAATATGGCTACACCTTC. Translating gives CASSYSSGAEYGYTF.

CDR3 in DNA: TGTGCCAGCAGCCAAGATTTAGGGGTACCTGAAGCTTTCTTT. Protein: CASSQDLGVPEAFF. The chain links TRBV14 to TRBJ1-1; the D gene is possibly TRBD1 (5 bases). The CDR3 runs to 14 residues. V lost 0 bases and J 6 bases, leaving 11 bases between the germline ends. CDR1 and CDR2 from the germline V gene are SGHDN and FVKESK.

CDR3 in amino acids: CASSTKGQGVDGYTF. DNA of the CDR3: TGTGCCAGCAGCACAAAGGGACAGGGCGTGGATGGCTACACCTTC. V is TRBV13 and J is TRBJ1-2; 9 bases line up with TRBD1. This CDR3 spans 15 amino acids. Germline CDR1 PRHDT, CDR2 FYEKMQ (reference sequence). With V trimmed by 5 bases and J by 6 bases, 10 bases remained unmatched.

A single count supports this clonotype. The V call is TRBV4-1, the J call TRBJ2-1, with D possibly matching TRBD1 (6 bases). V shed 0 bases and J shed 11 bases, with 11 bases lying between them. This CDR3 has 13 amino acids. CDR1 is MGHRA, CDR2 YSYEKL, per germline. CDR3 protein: CASSQDSGAQQFF. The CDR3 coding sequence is TGCGCCAGCAGCCAAGATTCAGGGGCCCAGCAGTTCTTC.

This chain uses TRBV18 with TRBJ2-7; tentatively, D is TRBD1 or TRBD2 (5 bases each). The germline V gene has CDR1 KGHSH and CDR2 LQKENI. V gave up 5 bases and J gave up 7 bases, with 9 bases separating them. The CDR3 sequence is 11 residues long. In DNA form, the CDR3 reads TGTGCCAGCTCATCTGGGGGTGAGCAGTACTTC. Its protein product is CASSSGGEQYF.

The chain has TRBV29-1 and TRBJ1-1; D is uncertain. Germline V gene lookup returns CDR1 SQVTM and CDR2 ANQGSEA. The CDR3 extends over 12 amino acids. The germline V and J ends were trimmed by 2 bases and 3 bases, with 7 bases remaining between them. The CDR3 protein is CSVERGDTEAFF. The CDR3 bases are TGCAGCGTTGAAAGAGGTGACACTGAAGCTTTCTTT.

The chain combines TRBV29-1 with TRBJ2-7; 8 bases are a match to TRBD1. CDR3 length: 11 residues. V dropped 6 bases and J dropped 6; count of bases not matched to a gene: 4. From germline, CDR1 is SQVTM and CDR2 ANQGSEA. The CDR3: CSVPDRGEQYF. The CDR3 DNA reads TGCAGCGTACCCGACAGGGGCGAGCAGTACTTC.

The CDR3: CASSFNWGANYGYTF. CDR3 DNA sequence: TGTGCCAGCAGTTTCAACTGGGGCGCTAACTATGGCTACACCTTC. The V and J genes are TRBV12-3 or TRBV12-4 and TRBJ1-2; weak D call: TRBD1 (5 bases). This CDR3 has 15 amino acids. V gave up 3 bases and J gave up 0 bases, with 11 bases separating them.

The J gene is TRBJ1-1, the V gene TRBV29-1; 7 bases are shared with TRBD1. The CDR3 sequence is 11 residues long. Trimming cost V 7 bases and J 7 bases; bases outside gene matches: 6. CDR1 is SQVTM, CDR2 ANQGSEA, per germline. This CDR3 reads CSGGGTVEAFF. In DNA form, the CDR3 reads TGCAGCGGGGGGGGGACAGTTGAAGCTTTCTTT.

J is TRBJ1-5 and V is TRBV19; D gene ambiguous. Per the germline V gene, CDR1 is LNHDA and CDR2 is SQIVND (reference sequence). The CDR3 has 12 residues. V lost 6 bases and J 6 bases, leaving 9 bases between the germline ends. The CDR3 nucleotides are TGTGCCAGTAGCCTTTCCCGTCAGCCCCAGCATTTT. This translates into CASSLSRQPQHF.

This CDR3 reads CASSRRTSGITGELFF. The CDR3, as DNA: TGTGCCAGCAGCCGAAGGACTAGCGGAATCACCGGGGAGCTGTTTTTT. V is TRBV3-1 and J is TRBJ2-2; 10 bases fit TRBD2. CDR1 is LGHDT and CDR2 is YNNKEL in the germline V gene (reference sequence). The CDR3 covers 16 residues. V gave up 4 bases and J gave up 4 bases; unmatched junction bases: 6.

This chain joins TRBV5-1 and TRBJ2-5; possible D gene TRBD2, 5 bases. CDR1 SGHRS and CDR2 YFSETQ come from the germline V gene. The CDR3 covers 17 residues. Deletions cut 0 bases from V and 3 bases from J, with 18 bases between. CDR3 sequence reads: CASSLDIARPRKETQYF. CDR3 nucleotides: TGCGCCAGCAGCTTGGACATAGCGCGGCCGCGGAAAGAGACCCAGTACTTC. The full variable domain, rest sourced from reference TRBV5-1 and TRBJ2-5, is KAGVTQTPRYLIKTRGQQVTLSCSPISGHRSVSWYQQTPGQGLQFLFEYFSETQRNKGNFPGRFSGRQFSNSRSEMNVSTLELGDSALYLCASSLDIARPRKETQYFGPGTRLLVL.

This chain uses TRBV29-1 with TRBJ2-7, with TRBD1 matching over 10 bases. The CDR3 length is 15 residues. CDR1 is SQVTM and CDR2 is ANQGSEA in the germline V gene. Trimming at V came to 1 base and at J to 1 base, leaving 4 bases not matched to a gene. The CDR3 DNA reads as TGCAGCGTTGAAGGGGGGGACAGGGGTTCCTACGAGCAGTACTTC. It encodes CSVEGGDRGSYEQYF.

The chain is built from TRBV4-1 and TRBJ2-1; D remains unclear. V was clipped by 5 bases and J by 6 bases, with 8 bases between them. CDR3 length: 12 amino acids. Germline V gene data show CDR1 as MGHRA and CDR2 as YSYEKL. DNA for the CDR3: TGCGCCAGCAGCGCCTACGCCAATGAGCAGTTCTTC. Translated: CASSAYANEQFF.

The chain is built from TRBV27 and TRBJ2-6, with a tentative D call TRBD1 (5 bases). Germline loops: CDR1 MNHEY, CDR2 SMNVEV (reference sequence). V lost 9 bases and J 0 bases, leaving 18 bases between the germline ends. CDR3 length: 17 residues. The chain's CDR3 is CARLRRVLSSGANVLTF. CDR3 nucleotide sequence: TGTGCCAGGCTACGCAGGGTCCTAAGCTCTGGGGCCAACGTCCTGACTTTC. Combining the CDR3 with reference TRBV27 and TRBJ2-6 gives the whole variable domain EAQVTQNPRYLITVTGKKLTVTCSQNMNHEYMSWYRQDPGLGLRQIYYSMNVEVTDKGDVPEGYKVSRKEKRNFPLILESPSPNQTSLYFCARLRRVLSSGANVLTFGAGSRLTVL.

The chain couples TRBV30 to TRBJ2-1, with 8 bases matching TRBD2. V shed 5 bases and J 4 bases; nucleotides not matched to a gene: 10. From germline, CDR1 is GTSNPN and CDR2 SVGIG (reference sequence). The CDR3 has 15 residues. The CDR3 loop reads CAWSKGGGRYNEQFF. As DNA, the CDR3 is TGTGCCTGGTCAAAAGGCGGGGGGCGTTACAATGAGCAGTTCTTC.

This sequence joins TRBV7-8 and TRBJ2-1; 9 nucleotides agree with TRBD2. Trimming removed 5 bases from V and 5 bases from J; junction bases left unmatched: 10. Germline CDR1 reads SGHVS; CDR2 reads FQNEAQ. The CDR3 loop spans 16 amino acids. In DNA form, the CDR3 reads TGTGCCAGCAGCCCCAAAGCGGGGGGTTACCACAATGAGCAGTTCTTC. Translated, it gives CASSPKAGGYHNEQFF.

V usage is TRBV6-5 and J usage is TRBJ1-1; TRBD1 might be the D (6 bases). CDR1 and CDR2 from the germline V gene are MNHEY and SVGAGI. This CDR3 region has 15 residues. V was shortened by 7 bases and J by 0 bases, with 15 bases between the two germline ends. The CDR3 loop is CASIRDTKLNTEAFF. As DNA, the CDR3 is TGTGCCAGCATACGGGACACAAAACTGAACACTGAAGCTTTCTTT.